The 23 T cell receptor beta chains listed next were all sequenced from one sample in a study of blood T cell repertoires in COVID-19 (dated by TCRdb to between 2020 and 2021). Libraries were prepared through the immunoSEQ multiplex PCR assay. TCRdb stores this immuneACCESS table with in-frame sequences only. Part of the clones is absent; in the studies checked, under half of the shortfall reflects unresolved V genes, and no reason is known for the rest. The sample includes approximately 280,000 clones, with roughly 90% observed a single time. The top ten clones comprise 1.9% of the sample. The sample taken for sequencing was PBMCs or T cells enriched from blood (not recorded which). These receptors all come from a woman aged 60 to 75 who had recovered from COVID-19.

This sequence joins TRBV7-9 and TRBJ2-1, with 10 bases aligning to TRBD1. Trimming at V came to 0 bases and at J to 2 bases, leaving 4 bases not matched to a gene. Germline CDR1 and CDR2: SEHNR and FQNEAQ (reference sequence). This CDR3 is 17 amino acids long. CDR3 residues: CASSLAGGQGTYNEQFF. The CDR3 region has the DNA TGTGCCAGCAGCTTAGCGGGGGGACAGGGGACCTACAATGAGCAGTTCTTC.

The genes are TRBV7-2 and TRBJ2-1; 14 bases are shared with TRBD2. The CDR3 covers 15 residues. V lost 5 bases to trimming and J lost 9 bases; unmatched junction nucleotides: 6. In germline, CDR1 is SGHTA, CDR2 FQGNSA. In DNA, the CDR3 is TGTGCCAGCAGCCCCCGACTAGCGGGGGGGCTTGAGCAGTTCTTC. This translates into CASSPRLAGGLEQFF.

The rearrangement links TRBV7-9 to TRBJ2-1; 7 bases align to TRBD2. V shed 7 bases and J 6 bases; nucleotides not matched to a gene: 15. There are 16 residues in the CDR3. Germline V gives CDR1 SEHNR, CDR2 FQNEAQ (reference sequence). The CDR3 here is CASNPTGGGTSNEQFF. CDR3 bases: TGTGCCAGCAACCCCACTGGGGGGGGGACTTCCAATGAGCAGTTCTTC. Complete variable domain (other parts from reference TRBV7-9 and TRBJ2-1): DTGVSQNPRHKITKRGQNVTFRCDPISEHNRLYWYRQTLGQGPEFLTYFQNEAQLEKSRLLSDRFSAERPKGSFSTLEIQRTEQGDSAMYLCASNPTGGGTSNEQFFGPGTRLTVL.

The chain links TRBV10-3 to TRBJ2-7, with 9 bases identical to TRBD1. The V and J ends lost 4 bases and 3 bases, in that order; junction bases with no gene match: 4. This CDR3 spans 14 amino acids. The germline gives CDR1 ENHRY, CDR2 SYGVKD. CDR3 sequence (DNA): TGTGCCATCAGTGGGGACAGGGCGGACTACGAGCAGTACTTC. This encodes CAISGDRADYEQYF.

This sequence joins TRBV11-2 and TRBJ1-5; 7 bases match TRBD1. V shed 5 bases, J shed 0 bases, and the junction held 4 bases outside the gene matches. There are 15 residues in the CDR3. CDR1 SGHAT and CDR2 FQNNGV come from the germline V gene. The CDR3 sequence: CASSRGQYSNQPQHF. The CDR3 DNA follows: TGTGCCAGCAGCCGGGGACAGTATAGCAATCAGCCCCAGCATTTT.

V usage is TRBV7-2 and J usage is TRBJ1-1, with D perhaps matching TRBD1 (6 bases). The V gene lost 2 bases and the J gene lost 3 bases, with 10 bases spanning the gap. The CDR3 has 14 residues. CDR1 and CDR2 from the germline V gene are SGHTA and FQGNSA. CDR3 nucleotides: TGTGCCAGCAGCTTAACACAGGGTGACACTGAAGCTTTCTTT. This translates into CASSLTQGDTEAFF.

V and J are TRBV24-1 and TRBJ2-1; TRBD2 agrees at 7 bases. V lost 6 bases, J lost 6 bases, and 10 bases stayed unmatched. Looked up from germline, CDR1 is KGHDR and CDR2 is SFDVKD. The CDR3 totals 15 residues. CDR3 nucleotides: TGTGCCACCAGTCGGGGGGAGCTAGCGGTCAATGAGCAGTTCTTC. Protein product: CATSRGELAVNEQFF.

CDR3 protein: CASSPTGVSSPLHF. CDR3 in DNA: TGCGCCAGCAGCCCAACAGGGGTGTCCTCACCCCTCCACTTT. V usage is TRBV5-1 and J usage is TRBJ1-6, with 7 bases fitting TRBD1. This CDR3 spans 14 amino acids. Trimming took 4 bases from V and 10 from J; bases not matched to a gene: 8. Germline assignment: CDR1 SGHRS and CDR2 YFSETQ.

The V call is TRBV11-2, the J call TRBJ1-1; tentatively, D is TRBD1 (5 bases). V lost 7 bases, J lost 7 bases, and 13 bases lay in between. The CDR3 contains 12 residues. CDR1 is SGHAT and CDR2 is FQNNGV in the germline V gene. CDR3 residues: CASMSGFSEAFF. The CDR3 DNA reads TGTGCCAGCATGTCAGGGTTTAGTGAAGCTTTCTTT.

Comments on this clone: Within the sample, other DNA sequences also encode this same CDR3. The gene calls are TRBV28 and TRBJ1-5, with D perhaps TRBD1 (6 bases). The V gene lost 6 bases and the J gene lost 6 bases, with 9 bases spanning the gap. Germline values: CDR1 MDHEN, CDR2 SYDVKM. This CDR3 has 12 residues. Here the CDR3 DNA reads TGTGCCAGCAGCCTAGGGGGTCAGCCCCAGCATTTT. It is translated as CASSLGGQPQHF.

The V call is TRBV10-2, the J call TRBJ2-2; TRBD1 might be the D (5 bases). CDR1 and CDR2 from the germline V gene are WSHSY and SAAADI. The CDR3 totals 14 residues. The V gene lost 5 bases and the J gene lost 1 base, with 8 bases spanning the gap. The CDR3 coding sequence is TGCGCCAGCAGTAGAGACAGGAACACCGGGGAGCTGTTTTTT. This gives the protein CASSRDRNTGELFF.

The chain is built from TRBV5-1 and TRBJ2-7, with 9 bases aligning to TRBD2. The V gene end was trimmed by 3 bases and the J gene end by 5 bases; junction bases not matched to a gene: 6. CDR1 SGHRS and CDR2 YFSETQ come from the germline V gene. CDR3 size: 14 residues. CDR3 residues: CASSSLAGVDEQYF. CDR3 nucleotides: TGCGCCAGCAGCTCCTTAGCGGGAGTCGACGAGCAGTACTTC. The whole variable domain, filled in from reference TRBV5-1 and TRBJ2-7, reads KAGVTQTPRYLIKTRGQQVTLSCSPISGHRSVSWYQQTPGQGLQFLFEYFSETQRNKGNFPGRFSGRQFSNSRSEMNVSTLELGDSALYLCASSSLAGVDEQYFGPGTRLTVT.

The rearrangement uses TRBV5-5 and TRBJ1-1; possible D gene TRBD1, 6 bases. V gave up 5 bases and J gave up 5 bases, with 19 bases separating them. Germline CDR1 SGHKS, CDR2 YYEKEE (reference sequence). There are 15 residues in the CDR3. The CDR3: CASSSINREQTEAFF. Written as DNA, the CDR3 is TGTGCCAGCAGTTCTATAAACAGGGAACAGACTGAAGCTTTCTTT.

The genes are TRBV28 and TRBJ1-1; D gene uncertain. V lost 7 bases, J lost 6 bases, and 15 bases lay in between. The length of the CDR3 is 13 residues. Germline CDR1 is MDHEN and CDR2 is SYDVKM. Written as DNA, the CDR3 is TGTGCCAGCACCTCGGAGGGAAGGGCTGAAGCTTTCTTT. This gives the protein CASTSEGRAEAFF.

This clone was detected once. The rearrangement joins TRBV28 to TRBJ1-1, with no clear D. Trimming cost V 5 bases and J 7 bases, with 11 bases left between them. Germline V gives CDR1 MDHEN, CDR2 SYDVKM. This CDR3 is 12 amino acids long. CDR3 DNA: TGTGCCAGCAGTGGCAACGGGATTGAAGCTTTCTTT. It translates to CASSGNGIEAFF.

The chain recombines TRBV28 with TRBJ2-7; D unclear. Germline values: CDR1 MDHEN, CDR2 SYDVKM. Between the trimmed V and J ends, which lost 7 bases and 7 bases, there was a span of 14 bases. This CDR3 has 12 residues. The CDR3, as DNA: TGTGCCAGCACCTCTTTTATCCAGGAGCAGTACTTC. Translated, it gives CASTSFIQEQYF.

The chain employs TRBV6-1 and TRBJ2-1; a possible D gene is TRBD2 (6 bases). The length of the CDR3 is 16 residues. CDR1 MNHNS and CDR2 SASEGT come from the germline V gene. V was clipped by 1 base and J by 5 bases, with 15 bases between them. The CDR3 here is CASSEVAGLYNNEQFF. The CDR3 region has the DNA TGTGCCAGCAGTGAAGTGGCGGGATTATATAACAATGAGCAGTTCTTC.

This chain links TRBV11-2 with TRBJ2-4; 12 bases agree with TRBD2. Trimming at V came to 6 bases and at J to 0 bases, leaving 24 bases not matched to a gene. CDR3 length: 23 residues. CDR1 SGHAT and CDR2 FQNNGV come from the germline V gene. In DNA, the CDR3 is TGTGCCAGCAGTTACAACCGGGACATAAAGAAAGGACTAGCGGGGATAGCCAAAAACATTCAGTACTTC. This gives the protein CASSYNRDIKKGLAGIAKNIQYF.

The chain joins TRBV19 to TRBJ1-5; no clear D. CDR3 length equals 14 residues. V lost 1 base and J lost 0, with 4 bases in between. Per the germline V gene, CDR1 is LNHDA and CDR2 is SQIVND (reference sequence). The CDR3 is CASSIGASNQPQHF. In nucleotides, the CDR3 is TGTGCCAGTAGTATAGGAGCTAGCAATCAGCCCCAGCATTTT.

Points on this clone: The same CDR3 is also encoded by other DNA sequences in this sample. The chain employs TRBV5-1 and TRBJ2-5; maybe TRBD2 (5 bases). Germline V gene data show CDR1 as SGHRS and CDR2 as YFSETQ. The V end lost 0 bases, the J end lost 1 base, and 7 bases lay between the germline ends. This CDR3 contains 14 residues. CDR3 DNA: TGCGCCAGCAGCTTGGCGGGGAGCCAAGAGACCCAGTACTTC. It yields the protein CASSLAGSQETQYF.

The CDR3 nucleotides read TGTGCCAGCAGCCCCCCGGTAGCAAGATACACTGAAGCTTTCTTT. Its translation: CASSPPVARYTEAFF. The chain links TRBV7-9 to TRBJ1-1, with D unresolved. Trimming took 5 bases from V and 3 from J, leaving 16 bases between them. Germline lookup yields CDR1 SEHNR and CDR2 FQNEAQ (reference sequence). The CDR3 covers 15 residues.

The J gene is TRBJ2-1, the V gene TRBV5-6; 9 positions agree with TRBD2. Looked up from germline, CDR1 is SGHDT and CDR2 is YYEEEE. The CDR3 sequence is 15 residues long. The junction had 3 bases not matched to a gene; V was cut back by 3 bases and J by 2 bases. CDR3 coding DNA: TGTGCCAGCAGCTCTGGCGGGGGGGCCTACAATGAGCAGTTCTTC. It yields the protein CASSSGGGAYNEQFF.

CDR3 protein: CAISDKGNYGYTF. CDR3 nucleotide sequence: TGTGCCATCAGTGATAAGGGGAACTATGGCTACACCTTC. V gene TRBV10-3 combines with J gene TRBJ1-2, with D perhaps matching TRBD1 (5 bases). Trimming pared 3 bases from V and 2 bases from J, leaving 7 bases between. CDR3 length: 13 residues. CDR1 ENHRY and CDR2 SYGVKD come from the germline V gene.